One and the same sample provided the 4 T cell receptor beta chains below, sequenced in a study of cytomegalovirus exposure and HLA in healthy donors. The PCR ran on 60 Vbeta and 13 Jbeta primers. TCRdb keeps only in-frame clones here, not all; method: immunoSEQ multiplex PCR. The table includes about 200,000 clones, roughly 80% detected once. Sample: PBMCs. The receptors were gathered from a woman aged 25 to 39 in good health and CMV-seronegative.

The chain carries TRBV7-2 and TRBJ1-6; 7 bases map to TRBD1. Germline V CDR1 and CDR2: SGHTA, FQGNSA. V shed 5 bases and J 8 bases; nucleotides not matched to a gene: 9. The CDR3 sequence is 15 residues long. The chain's CDR3 is CASSGITGADSPLHF. The DNA for the CDR3 is TGTGCCAGCAGCGGGATAACAGGGGCTGATTCACCCCTCCACTTT. Together with reference TRBV7-2 and TRBJ1-6, the CDR3 gives the full variable domain: GAGVSQSPSNKVTEKGKDVELRCDPISGHTALYWYRQSLGQGLEFLIYFQGNSAPDKSGLPSDRFSAERTGGSVSTLTIQRTQQEDSAVYLCASSGITGADSPLHFGNGTRLTVT.

The chain joins TRBV7-9 to TRBJ2-5; D is possibly TRBD2 (5 bases). The CDR3 length is 15 residues. The germline V and J ends were trimmed by 5 bases and 5 bases, with 18 bases remaining between them. The germline gives CDR1 SEHNR, CDR2 FQNEAQ (reference sequence). In DNA form, the CDR3 reads TGTGCCAGCAGCCGGGGATCCTACGACGGGGAGACCCAGTACTTC. Its protein is CASSRGSYDGETQYF.

This clone was picked up one time. The germline gene is not matched at one end of the junction; a read error may be the cause. This chain links TRBV5-6 with TRBJ2-7; D uncertain. CDR1 is SGHDT, CDR2 YYEEEE, per germline. The CDR3 loop spans 12 amino acids. The CDR3 spells CSSSWSETEQYF. The CDR3, as DNA: TGTTCCAGCAGCTGGTCCGAGACTGAGCAGTACTTC. Full variable domain (rest looked up from reference TRBV5-6 and TRBJ2-7): DAGVTQSPTHLIKTRGQQVTLRCSPKSGHDTVSWYQQALGQGPQFIFQYYEEEERQRGNFPDRFSGHQFPNYSSELNVNALLLGDSALYLCSSSWSETEQYFGPGTRLTVT.

The V call is TRBV6-5, the J call TRBJ2-7; D perhaps matches TRBD1 (5 bases). Trimming left V 2 bases short and J 2 bases short, with 10 bases between. The CDR3 has 14 residues. Germline loops: CDR1 MNHEY, CDR2 SVGAGI. The DNA for the CDR3 is TGTGCCAGCAGTTACAGTCAGGGCCCCTACGAGCAGTACTTC. The encoded protein is CASSYSQGPYEQYF.